Following are 15 T cell receptor beta chains from one sample sequenced in a study of cytomegalovirus exposure and HLA in healthy donors. PCR used 60 Vbeta primers and 13 Jbeta primers. Only in-frame clones appear in the TCRdb table, and some are missing; sequencing was by immunoSEQ multiplex PCR. Of under 200,000 clones listed, roughly 81% are singletons. What was sequenced was PBMCs. Receptors were obtained from a woman in her 50s in good health and CMV-seronegative.

The chain combines TRBV6-6 with TRBJ2-7, with TRBD1 matching 7 bases. The junction had 11 bases not matched to a gene; V was cut back by 6 bases and J by 6 bases. Germline assignment: CDR1 MNHNY and CDR2 SVGAGI (reference sequence). This CDR3 comprises 14 residues. This chain's CDR3 is CASSLPGQTVEQYF. CDR3 nucleotide sequence: TGTGCCAGCAGCCTCCCGGGACAGACAGTCGAGCAGTACTTC.

In this sample, this clone turned up once. The J gene is TRBJ1-5, the V gene TRBV27; D unclear. Germline CDR1 and CDR2: MNHEY and SMNVEV (reference sequence). With 0 bases removed from V and 7 bases from J, the gap between germline ends came to 19 bases. This CDR3 comprises 17 residues. The CDR3 DNA reads as TGTGCCAGCAGTTTATCGTACGCCGGAGGGCGGGTACAGCCCCAGCATTTT. Translated: CASSLSYAGGRVQPQHF.

The chain joins TRBV5-4 to TRBJ2-5; TRBD1 agrees at 8 bases. Germline loops: CDR1 SGHNT, CDR2 YYREEE (reference sequence). The V segment lost 4 bases and the J segment 5 bases; nucleotides outside the gene matches: 10. The CDR3 extends over 15 amino acids. CDR3 DNA: TGTGCCAGCAGCGTCACAGGGGGGTATGCGGAGACCCAGTACTTC. Amino acid sequence: CASSVTGGYAETQYF.

This chain links TRBV5-8 with TRBJ2-2, with 7 bases matching TRBD1. The CDR3 runs to 19 residues. V was clipped by 3 bases and J by 4 bases; unmatched bases: 18. The germline gives CDR1 SGHTS, CDR2 YDEGEE. CDR3 amino acids: CASSSTGLRVQSGTGELFF. The CDR3 nucleotides read TGTGCCAGCAGCTCGACAGGGCTTCGGGTCCAATCGGGCACCGGGGAGCTGTTTTTT. The full variable domain, in which reference TRBV5-8 and TRBJ2-2 provide the parts outside the CDR3, is EAGVTQSPTHLIKTRGQQATLRCSPISGHTSVYWYQQALGLGLQFLLWYDEGEERNRGNFPPRFSGRQFPNYSSELNVNALELEDSALYLCASSSTGLRVQSGTGELFFGEGSRLTVL.

The chain carries TRBV5-1 and TRBJ1-3; D call uncertain. Germline V gives CDR1 SGHRS, CDR2 YFSETQ. The V gene lost 2 bases and the J gene lost 0 bases, with 9 bases spanning the gap. The CDR3 consists of 15 residues. CDR3: CASSLDGSSGNTIYF. The CDR3 region has the DNA TGCGCCAGCAGCTTAGATGGGAGCTCTGGAAACACCATATATTTT.

This clone was seen a few times. The CDR3 loop is CASSPGLGGETQYF. CDR3 nucleotides: TGCGCCAGCAGCCCGGGACTAGGAGGGGAGACCCAGTACTTC. The V and J genes are TRBV4-3 and TRBJ2-5; 8 bases are shared with TRBD2. This CDR3 is 14 amino acids long. CDR1 LGHNA and CDR2 YSLEER come from the germline V gene. The J segment lost 5 bases and the V segment lost 4 bases, leaving 6 bases of the junction unmatched.

The chain joins TRBV2 to TRBJ2-5; a possible D gene is TRBD2 (5 bases). The J call could be wrong; TRBJ2-7 is a better fit for the DNA end. This CDR3 comprises 15 residues. The germline V gene has CDR1 SNHLY and CDR2 FYNNEI. In DNA, the CDR3 is TGTGCCAGCAGTCAAAACGTTGGGAGTCCCTACGAGCAGTACTTC. Its protein is CASSQNVGSPYEQYF.

V and J are TRBV28 and TRBJ1-5; 9 positions match TRBD1. This CDR3 region has 24 residues. Germline V gene sequence: CDR1 MDHEN, CDR2 SYDVKM. Trimming removed 5 bases from V and 0 bases from J; junction bases left unmatched: 29. DNA of the CDR3: TGTGCCAGCAGTCCCCGCGCCCCCTCGGGACAGGGAACGGCGTACAGATATAGCAATCAGCCCCAGCATTTT. It yields the protein CASSPRAPSGQGTAYRYSNQPQHF.

This sequence joins TRBV11-1 and TRBJ1-6; possible D gene TRBD1, 6 bases. Germline CDR1 and CDR2: SGHAT and FQDESV (reference sequence). CDR3 size: 14 residues. Trimming removed 1 base from V and 8 bases from J, with 9 bases in between. CDR3 sequence (DNA): TGTGCCAGCAGCTTAGGACAGGAATATTCACCCCTCCACTTT. Translated: CASSLGQEYSPLHF.

The V and J genes are TRBV7-9 and TRBJ1-4; no definite D call. Deletions cut 3 bases from V and 6 bases from J, with 5 bases between. From germline, CDR1 is SEHNR and CDR2 FQNEAQ (reference sequence). This CDR3 is 12 amino acids long. The CDR3 nucleotides read TGTGCCAGCAGCTTCTCGGATGAAAAACTGTTTTTT. The encoded protein is CASSFSDEKLFF.

The chain combines TRBV28 with TRBJ1-4; 8 nucleotides line up with TRBD1. The CDR3 sequence is 14 residues long. With V trimmed by 3 bases and J by 8 bases, 5 bases remained unmatched. Looked up from germline, CDR1 is MDHEN and CDR2 is SYDVKM. CDR3 sequence (DNA): TGTGCCAGCAGTTTTCAGGGGGCGGGGGAAAAACTGTTTTTT. As protein: CASSFQGAGEKLFF. The full variable domain, completed using reference TRBV28 and TRBJ1-4, is DVKVTQSSRYLVKRTGEKVFLECVQDMDHENMFWYRQDPGLGLRLIYFSYDVKMKEKGDIPEGYSVSREKKERFSLILESASTNQTSMYLCASSFQGAGEKLFFGSGTQLSVL.

This sequence joins TRBV5-8 and TRBJ2-1; 10 bases line up with TRBD2. V dropped 4 bases and J dropped 2; count of bases not matched to a gene: 3. CDR1 and CDR2 from the germline V gene are SGHTS and YDEGEE. CDR3 length: 15 amino acids. DNA for the CDR3: TGTGCCAGCAGCATCGGACTAGCGGCCTACAATGAGCAGTTCTTC. This gives the protein CASSIGLAAYNEQFF.

This rearrangement joins TRBV6-6 to TRBJ1-4; 8 bases are a match to TRBD1. The CDR3 is 15 amino acids. The trim removed 4 bases at V and 7 bases at J, leaving 8 bases unmatched. CDR1 and CDR2 (germline): MNHNY, SVGAGI (reference sequence). CDR3 region: CASSSSQGGGEKLFF. CDR3 in DNA: TGTGCCAGCAGTTCGTCACAGGGGGGAGGTGAAAAACTGTTTTTT.

The V gene is TRBV29-1, the J gene TRBJ2-3; D possibly corresponds to TRBD1 (6 bases). V was clipped by 6 bases and J by 2 bases, with 18 bases between them. CDR3 length equals 15 residues. Looked up from germline, CDR1 is SQVTM and CDR2 is ANQGSEA. CDR3: CSVATRGLYTDTQYF. In DNA, the CDR3 is TGCAGCGTCGCAACCAGGGGTCTCTACACAGATACGCAGTATTTT.

The V gene is TRBV18, the J gene TRBJ2-3, with 12 bases identical to TRBD1. Germline trimming cut 6 bases from V and 4 bases from J; bases unmatched to any gene: 5. From germline, CDR1 is KGHSH and CDR2 LQKENI. The CDR3 runs 15 residues. DNA for the CDR3: TGTGCCAGCTCCGCGGGACAGGGGGCGTCAGATACGCAGTATTTT. Residues: CASSAGQGASDTQYF.